This TCR beta chain was documented in a study of blood T cells in healthy people across ages. A sample-barcoded 5' primer and a J-beta primer mix were used in a second PCR of roughly 6 to 11 cycles. TCRdb passed the 5' RACE reads through MiXCR, listing each CDR3 protein once. Among about 1.8 million distinct CDR3 sequences, around 48% were seen once, and the ten largest hold 2% to 2.5%. This clonotype has more than one count but fewer than ten. Germline V gene sequence: CDR1 SGHNT, CDR2 YYREEE (reference sequence). The CDR3 spans 15 residues. V and J are TRBV5-4 and TRBJ2-1; TRBD2 matches 7 bases. The DNA end favors TRBJ2-7, so the J call may be wrong. This receptor was taken from a woman between 40 and 55 years old in good health. Sequenced sample: blood. CDR3 in amino acids: CASSLKGGGYNEQYF. CDR3 DNA: TGTGCCAGCAGCTTGAAGGGCGGGGGATACAATGAGCAGTACTTC.